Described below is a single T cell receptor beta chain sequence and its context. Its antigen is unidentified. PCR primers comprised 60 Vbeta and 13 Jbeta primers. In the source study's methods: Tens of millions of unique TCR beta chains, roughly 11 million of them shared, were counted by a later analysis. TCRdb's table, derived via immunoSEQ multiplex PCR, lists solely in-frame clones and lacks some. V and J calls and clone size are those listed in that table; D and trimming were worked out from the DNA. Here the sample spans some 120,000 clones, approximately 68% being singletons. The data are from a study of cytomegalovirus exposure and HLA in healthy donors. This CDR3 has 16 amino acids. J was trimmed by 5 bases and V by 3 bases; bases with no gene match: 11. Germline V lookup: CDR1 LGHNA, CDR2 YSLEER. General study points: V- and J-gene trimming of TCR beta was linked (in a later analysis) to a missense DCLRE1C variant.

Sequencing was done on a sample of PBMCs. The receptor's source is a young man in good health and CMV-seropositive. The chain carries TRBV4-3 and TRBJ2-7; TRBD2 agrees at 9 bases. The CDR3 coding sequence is TGCGCCAGCAGCCAGTCGGCGACGCGGGAGGGGGACGAGCAGTACTTC. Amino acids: CASSQSATREGDEQYF.